This section outlines one T cell receptor beta chain sequence together with its context. Time point indicated: blood at routine non-recurrence follow-up after resection. Tumor, nontumor lung or frozen PBMC supplied whole RNA that was sequenced unsorted. This sample was taken from a study of spatial heterogeneity in lung cancer. TCRdb re-analysed the 5' RACE reads in MiXCR, keeping a single row per CDR3 protein. The table has some 54,000 distinct CDR3 sequences, roughly 7.4% seen once. Germline CDR1 ENHRY, CDR2 SYGVKD. The junction had 5 bases not matched to a gene; V was cut back by 4 bases and J by 3 bases. CDR3 length: 15 residues.

This chain uses TRBV10-3 with TRBJ1-5; TRBD1 matches 8 bases. Sample: PBMCs, taken at follow-up. The TCR originated in a female donor with early-stage non-small cell lung cancer. This CDR3 reads CAISAGQGHNQPQHF. The CDR3 DNA reads as TGTGCCATCAGTGCTGGACAGGGTCACAATCAGCCCCAGCATTTT.